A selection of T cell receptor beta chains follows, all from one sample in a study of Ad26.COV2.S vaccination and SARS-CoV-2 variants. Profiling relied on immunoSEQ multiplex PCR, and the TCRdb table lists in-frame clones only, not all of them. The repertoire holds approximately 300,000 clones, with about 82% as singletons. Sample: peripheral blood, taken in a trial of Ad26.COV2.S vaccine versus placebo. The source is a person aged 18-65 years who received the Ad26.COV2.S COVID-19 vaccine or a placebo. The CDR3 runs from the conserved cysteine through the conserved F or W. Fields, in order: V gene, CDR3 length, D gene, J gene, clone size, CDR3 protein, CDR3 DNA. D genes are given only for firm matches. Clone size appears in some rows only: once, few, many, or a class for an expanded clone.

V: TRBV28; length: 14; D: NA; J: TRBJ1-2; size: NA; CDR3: CASSSVQGYYGYTF; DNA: TGTGCCAGCAGTTCAGTACAGGGCTACTATGGCTACACCTTC
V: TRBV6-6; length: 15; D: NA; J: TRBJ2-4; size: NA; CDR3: CASSHRQQAKNIQYF; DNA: TGTGCCAGCAGTCACCGACAGCAAGCCAAAAACATTCAGTACTTC
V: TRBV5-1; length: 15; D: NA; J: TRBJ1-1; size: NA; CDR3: CASSSTTPLNTEAFF; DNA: TGCGCCAGCAGCTCGACAACCCCCCTGAACACTGAAGCTTTCTTT
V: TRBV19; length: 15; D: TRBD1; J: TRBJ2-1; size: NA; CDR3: CASRTMDRGANEQFF; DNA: TGTGCCAGTAGAACCATGGACAGGGGGGCTAATGAGCAGTTCTTC
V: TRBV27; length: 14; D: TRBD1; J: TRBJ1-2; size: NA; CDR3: CASSYTGGGDGYTF; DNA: TGTGCCAGCAGTTATACAGGGGGCGGGGATGGCTACACCTTC
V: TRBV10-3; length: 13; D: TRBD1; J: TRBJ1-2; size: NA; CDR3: CAIGGGSYYGYTF; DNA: TGTGCCATCGGAGGGGGCTCGTACTATGGCTACACCTTC
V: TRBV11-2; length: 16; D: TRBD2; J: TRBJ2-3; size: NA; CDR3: CASRSIAGGPRDTQYF; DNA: TGTGCCAGCAGAAGCATAGCGGGGGGGCCGCGAGATACGCAGTATTTT
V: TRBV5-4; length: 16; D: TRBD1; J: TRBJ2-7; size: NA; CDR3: CASSPRGGQGSYEQYF; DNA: TGTGCCAGCAGCCCCCGCGGAGGACAGGGGTCGTACGAGCAGTACTTC
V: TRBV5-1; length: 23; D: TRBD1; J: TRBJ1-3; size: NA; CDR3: CASSFHGYDPDRGYKVGGNTIYF; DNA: TGCGCCAGCAGCTTCCATGGTTACGACCCGGACAGGGGGTATAAGGTTGGAGGAAACACCATATATTTT
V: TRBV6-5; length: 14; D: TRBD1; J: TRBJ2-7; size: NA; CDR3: CASISRRQGSRQYF; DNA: TGTGCCAGCATCTCAAGGAGACAGGGGTCCCGGCAGTACTTC
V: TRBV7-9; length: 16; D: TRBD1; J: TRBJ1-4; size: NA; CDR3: CASSLGQGRLFEKLFF; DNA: TGTGCCAGCAGCTTAGGACAGGGTCGTCTATTCGAAAAACTGTTTTTT
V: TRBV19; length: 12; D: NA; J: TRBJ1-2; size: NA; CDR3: CASRLNNYGYTF; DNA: TGTGCCAGTCGGCTAAATAACTATGGCTACACCTTC
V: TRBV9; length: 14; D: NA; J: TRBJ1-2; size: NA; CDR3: CASSVSGQVPGYTF; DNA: TGTGCCAGCAGCGTATCGGGGCAGGTCCCTGGCTACACCTTC
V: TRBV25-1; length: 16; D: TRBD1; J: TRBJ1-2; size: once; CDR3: CASSDPGQGINYGYTF; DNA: TGTGCCAGCAGTGACCCAGGACAGGGAATTAACTATGGCTACACCTTC
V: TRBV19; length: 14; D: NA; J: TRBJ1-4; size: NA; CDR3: CASNRGRSGEKLFF; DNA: TGTGCCAGTAATAGGGGGAGAAGTGGTGAAAAACTGTTTTTT
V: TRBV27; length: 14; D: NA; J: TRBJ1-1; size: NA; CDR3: CASSMTAMNTEAFF; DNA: TGTGCCAGCAGTATGACAGCAATGAACACTGAAGCTTTCTTT
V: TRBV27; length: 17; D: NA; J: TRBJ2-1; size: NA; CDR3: CASSFGPGREPYNEQFF; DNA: TGTGCCAGCAGTTTCGGTCCCGGACGGGAGCCCTACAATGAGCAGTTCTTC
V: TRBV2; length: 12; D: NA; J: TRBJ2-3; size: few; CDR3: CASSEQGNTQYF; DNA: TGTGCCAGCAGTGAACAGGGCAATACGCAGTATTTT
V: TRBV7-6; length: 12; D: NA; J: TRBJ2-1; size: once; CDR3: CASGNSYNEQFF; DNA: TGTGCCAGCGGTAATTCCTACAATGAGCAGTTCTTC
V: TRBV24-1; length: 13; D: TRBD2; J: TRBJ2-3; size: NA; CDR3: CATRGGGPGTQYF; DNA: TGTGCCACCCGAGGCGGGGGGCCCGGTACGCAGTATTTT
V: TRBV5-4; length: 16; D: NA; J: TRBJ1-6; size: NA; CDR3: CASSSGRGSYNSPLHF; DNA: TGTGCCAGCAGTTCGGGACGGGGCTCCTATAATTCACCCCTCCACTTT
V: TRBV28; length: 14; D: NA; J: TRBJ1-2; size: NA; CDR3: CASSSGPPNYGYTF; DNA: TGTGCCAGCTCGAGCGGACCTCCTAACTATGGCTACACCTTC
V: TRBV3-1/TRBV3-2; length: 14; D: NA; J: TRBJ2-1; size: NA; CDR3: CASSHPVSFNEQFF; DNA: TGTGCCAGCAGCCATCCTGTCAGTTTCAATGAGCAGTTCTTC
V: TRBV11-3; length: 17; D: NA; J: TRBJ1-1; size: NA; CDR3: CASSLGLRAALGTEAFF; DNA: TGTGCCAGCAGCTTAGGGCTCAGGGCGGCCCTGGGTACTGAAGCTTTCTTT
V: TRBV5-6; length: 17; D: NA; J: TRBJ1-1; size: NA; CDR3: CASSLDGWSRAGTEAFF; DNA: TGTGCCAGCAGCTTGGATGGCTGGTCCAGGGCGGGCACTGAAGCTTTCTTT
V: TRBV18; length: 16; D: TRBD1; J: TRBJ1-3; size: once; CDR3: CASSPTTPDRGTTIYF; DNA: TGTGCCAGCTCACCTACCACCCCGGACAGGGGTACAACCATATATTTT
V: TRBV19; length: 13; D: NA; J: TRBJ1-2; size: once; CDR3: CASQQGRDYGYTF; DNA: TGTGCCAGTCAACAGGGAAGAGACTATGGCTACACCTTC
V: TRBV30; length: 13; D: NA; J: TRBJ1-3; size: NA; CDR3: CAWGDNSGNTIYF; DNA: TGTGCCTGGGGGGACAACTCTGGAAACACCATATATTTT
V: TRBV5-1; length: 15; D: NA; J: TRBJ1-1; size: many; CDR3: CASSSGGGMNTEAFF; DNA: TGCGCCAGCAGCTCCGGTGGAGGAATGAACACTGAAGCTTTCTTT